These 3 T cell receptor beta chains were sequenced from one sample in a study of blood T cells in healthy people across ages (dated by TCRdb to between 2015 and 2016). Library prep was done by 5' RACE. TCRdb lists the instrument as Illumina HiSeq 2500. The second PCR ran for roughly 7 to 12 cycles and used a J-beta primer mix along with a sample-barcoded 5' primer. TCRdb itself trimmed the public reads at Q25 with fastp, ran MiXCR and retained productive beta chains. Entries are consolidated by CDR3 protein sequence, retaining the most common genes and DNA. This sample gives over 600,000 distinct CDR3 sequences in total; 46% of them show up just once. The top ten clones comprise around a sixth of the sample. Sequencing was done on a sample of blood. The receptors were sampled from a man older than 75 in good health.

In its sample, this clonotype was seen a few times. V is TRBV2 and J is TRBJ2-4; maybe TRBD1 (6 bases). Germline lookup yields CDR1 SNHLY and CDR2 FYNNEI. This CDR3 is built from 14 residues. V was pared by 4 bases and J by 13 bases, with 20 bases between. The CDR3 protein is CASSVSQGEGEQYF. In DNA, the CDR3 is TGTGCCAGCAGTGTTAGTCAGGGAGAGGGGGAGCAGTACTTC.

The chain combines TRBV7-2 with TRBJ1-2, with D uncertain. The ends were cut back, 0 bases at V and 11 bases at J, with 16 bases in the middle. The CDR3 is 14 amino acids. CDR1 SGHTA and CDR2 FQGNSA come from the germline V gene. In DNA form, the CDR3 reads TGTGCCAGCAGCTTAGCGTACAGTAGACCCGATTACACCTTC. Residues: CASSLAYSRPDYTF.

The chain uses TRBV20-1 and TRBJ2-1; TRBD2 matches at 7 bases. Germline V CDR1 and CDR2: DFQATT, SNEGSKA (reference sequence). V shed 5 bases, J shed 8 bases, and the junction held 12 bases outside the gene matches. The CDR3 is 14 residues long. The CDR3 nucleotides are TGCAGTGCTGACGGACTAGGGGATTGGGATGAGCAGTTCTTC. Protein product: CSADGLGDWDEQFF.